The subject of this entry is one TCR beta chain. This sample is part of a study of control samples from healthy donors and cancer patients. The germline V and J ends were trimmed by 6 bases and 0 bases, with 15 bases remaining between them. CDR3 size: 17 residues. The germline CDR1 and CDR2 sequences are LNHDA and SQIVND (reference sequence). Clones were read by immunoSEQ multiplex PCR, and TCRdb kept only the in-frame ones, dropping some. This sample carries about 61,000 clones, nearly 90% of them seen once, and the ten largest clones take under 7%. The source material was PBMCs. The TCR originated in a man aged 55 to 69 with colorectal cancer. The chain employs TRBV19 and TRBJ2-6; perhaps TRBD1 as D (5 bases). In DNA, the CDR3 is TGTGCCAGTAGCCTGTCAGGGTCAATCTCTGGGGCCAACGTCCTGACTTTC. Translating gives CASSLSGSISGANVLTF.